Listed here are 4 T cell receptor beta chains from one sample, sequenced in a study of Ad26.COV2.S vaccination and SARS-CoV-2 variants. Treatment reported: about 20 received Ad26.COV2.S at low or high dose, single or two shots; roughly five received placebo; per-sample allocation not given. Sample collection was performed on day 63 after the first vaccine or placebo injection. Only in-frame clones appear in the TCRdb table, and some are missing; sequencing was by immunoSEQ multiplex PCR. The profile covers a few hundred thousand clones, with 88% appearing a single time and about 4% taken by the ten largest. Sequenced material: peripheral blood, taken in a trial of Ad26.COV2.S vaccine versus placebo. These receptors were taken from a person between 18 and 65 years old who received the Ad26.COV2.S COVID-19 vaccine or a placebo.

V and J are TRBV19 and TRBJ2-5, with 7 bases fitting TRBD1. The CDR3 is 15 residues long. The germline gives CDR1 LNHDA, CDR2 SQIVND (reference sequence). Trimming removed 3 bases from V and 5 bases from J; junction bases left unmatched: 9. The CDR3 protein is CASSIAAGGGETQYF. The CDR3 DNA sequence: TGTGCCAGTAGTATTGCCGCAGGGGGTGGGGAGACCCAGTACTTC.

The chain recombines TRBV7-2 with TRBJ2-5; D might be TRBD1 (5 bases). Germline CDR1 and CDR2: SGHTA and FQGNSA. The CDR3 is 14 amino acids. Trimming removed 4 bases at V and 1 base at J, with 10 bases between. The CDR3 region is CASSWQGSQETQYF. CDR3 bases: TGTGCCAGCAGCTGGCAGGGTTCCCAAGAGACCCAGTACTTC.

The chain has TRBV28 and TRBJ1-4, with 8 bases lining up with TRBD1. V trimming: 5 bases; J trimming: 8 bases; junction bases outside the gene matches: 10. Germline lookup yields CDR1 MDHEN and CDR2 SYDVKM. This CDR3 region has 15 residues. The CDR3, as DNA: TGTGCCAGCAGTCCCACAGGGGGGAGTTGGGAAAAACTGTTTTTT. Amino acid sequence: CASSPTGGSWEKLFF.

This chain joins TRBV7-3 and TRBJ2-2; D may be TRBD1 or TRBD2 (5 bases each). Trimming shortened V by 0 bases and J by 4 bases, and 9 bases separated the two germline ends. There are 15 residues in the CDR3. The germline CDR1 and CDR2 sequences are SGHTA and FQGTGA. CDR3 bases: TGTGCCAGCAGCTTAACGGGGGTCGGCACCGGGGAGCTGTTTTTT. Translation: CASSLTGVGTGELFF.